This T cell receptor (beta chain) was sequenced in a study of metastatic and nonmetastatic thyroid tumors. Through MiXCR, TCRdb re-clonotyped the PCR reads. The sample lists about 12,000 clones; around 23% were seen once. CDR1 and CDR2 from the germline V gene are KGHDR and SFDVKD. The germline V and J ends were trimmed by 9 bases and 6 bases, with 32 bases remaining between them. The CDR3 is 20 amino acids. This clone was observed a few times. Nobody among the patients had been given any treatment before thyroid surgery. V gene TRBV24-1 combines with J gene TRBJ1-6, with a tentative D call TRBD1 (5 bases). This clonotype was sampled from a male donor with papillary thyroid cancer or a benign thyroid nodule (not recorded which). Some clones in this sample may be carry-over from other donors' samples. The sequenced sample was blood. CDR3 sequence (DNA): TGTGCCACCTGGGTTACTTGGATAGCGGAGGGGACGTTTTTTAATTCACCCCTCCACTTT. Amino acid sequence: CATWVTWIAEGTFFNSPLHF.